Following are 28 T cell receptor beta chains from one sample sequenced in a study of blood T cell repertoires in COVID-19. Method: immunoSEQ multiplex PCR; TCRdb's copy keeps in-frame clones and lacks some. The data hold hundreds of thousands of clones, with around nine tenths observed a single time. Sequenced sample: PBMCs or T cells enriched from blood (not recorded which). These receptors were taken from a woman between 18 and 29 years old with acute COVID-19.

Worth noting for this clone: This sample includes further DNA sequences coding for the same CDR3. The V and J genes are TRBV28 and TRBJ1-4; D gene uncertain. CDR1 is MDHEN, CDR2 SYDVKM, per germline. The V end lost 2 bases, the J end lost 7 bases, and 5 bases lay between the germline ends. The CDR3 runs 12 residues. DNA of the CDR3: TGTGCCAGCAGTTTACGTCTTGAAAAACTGTTTTTT. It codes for CASSLRLEKLFF.

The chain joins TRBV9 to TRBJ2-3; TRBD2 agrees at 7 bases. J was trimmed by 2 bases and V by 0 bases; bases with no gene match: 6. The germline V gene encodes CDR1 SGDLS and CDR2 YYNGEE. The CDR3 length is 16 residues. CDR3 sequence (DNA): TGTGCCAGCAGCGTAGTGGCTAGCGGCCCCACAGATACGCAGTATTTT. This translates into CASSVVASGPTDTQYF.

CDR3 region: CASNPGLAGGSYNEQFF. In DNA, the CDR3 is TGTGCCAGTAATCCGGGACTAGCGGGAGGGAGTTACAATGAGCAGTTCTTC. This rearrangement joins TRBV19 to TRBJ2-1, with TRBD2 matching over 16 bases. Germline V gene lookup returns CDR1 LNHDA and CDR2 SQIVND (reference sequence). This CDR3 has 17 amino acids. Trimming removed 7 bases from V and 4 bases from J; junction bases left unmatched: 7.

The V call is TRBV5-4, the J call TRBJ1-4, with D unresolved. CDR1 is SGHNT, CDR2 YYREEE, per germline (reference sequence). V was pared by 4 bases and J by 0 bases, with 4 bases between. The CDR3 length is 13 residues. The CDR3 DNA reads TGTGCCAGCAGCCCCTCAACTAATGAAAAACTGTTTTTT. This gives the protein CASSPSTNEKLFF.

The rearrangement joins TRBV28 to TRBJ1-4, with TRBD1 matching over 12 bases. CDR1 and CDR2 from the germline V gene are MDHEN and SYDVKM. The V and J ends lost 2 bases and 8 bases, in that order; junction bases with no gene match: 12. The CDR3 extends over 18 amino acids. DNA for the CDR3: TGTGCCAGCAGTTTAATAAGGGACAGGGGGCGCGTTCGAGAAAAACTGTTTTTT. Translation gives CASSLIRDRGRVREKLFF.

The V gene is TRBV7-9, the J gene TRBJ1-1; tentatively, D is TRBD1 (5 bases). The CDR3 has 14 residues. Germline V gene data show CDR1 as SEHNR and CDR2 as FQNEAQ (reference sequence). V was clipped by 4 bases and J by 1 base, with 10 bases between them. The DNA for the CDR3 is TGTGCCAGCAGCTCTCACCAGGGGAACACTGAAGCTTTCTTT. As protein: CASSSHQGNTEAFF.

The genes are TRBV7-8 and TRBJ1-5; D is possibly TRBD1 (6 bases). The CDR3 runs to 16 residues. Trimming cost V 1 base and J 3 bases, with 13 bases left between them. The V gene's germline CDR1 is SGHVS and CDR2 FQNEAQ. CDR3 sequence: CASSLGRQGFNQPQHF. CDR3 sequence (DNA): TGTGCCAGCAGCTTAGGAAGGCAGGGGTTCAATCAGCCCCAGCATTTT.

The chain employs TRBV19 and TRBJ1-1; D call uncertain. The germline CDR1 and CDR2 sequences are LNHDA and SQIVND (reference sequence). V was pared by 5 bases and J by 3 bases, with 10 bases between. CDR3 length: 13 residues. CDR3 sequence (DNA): TGTGCCAGTAGTTGGGCGGAGGACACTGAAGCTTTCTTT. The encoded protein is CASSWAEDTEAFF. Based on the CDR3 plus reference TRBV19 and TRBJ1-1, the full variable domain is DGGITQSPKYLFRKEGQNVTLSCEQNLNHDAMYWYRQDPGQGLRLIYYSQIVNDFQKGDIAEGYSVSREKKESFPLTVTSAQKNPTAFYLCASSWAEDTEAFFGQGTRLTVV.

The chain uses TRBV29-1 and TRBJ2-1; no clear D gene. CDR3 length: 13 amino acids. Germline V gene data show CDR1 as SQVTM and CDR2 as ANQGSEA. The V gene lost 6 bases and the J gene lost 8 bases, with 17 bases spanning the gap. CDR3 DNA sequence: TGCAGCGTAATCCCCCCCGCAGTCGATGAGCAGTTCTTC. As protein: CSVIPPAVDEQFF.

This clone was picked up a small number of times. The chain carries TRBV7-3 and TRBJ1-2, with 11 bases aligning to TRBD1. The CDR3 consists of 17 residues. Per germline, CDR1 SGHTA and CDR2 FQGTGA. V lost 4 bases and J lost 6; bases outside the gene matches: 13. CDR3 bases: TGTGCCAGCAGCTCAGGTGACCCGGGACAGGGGGAGCATGGCTACACCTTC. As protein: CASSSGDPGQGEHGYTF.

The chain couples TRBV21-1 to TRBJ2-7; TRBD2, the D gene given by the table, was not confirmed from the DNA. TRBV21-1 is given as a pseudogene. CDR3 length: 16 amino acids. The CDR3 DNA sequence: TGTGCCAGCAGCCCTAGCCCGACGCCATACCTACGAGGGCAGTACTTC. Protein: CASSPSPTPYLRGQYF.

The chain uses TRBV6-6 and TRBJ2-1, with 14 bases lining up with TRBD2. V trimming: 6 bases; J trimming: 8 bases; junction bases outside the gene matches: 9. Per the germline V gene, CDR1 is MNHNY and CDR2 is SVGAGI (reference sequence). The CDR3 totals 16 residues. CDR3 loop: CASSAGLAGVRDEQFF. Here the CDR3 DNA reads TGTGCCAGCAGCGCGGGACTAGCGGGAGTTCGTGATGAGCAGTTCTTC.

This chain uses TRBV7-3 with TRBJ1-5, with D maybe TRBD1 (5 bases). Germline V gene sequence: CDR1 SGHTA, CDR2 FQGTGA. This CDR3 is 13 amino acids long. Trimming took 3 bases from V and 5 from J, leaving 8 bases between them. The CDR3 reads CASSFDSHQPQHF. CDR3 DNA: TGTGCCAGCAGCTTTGACAGCCATCAGCCCCAGCATTTT.

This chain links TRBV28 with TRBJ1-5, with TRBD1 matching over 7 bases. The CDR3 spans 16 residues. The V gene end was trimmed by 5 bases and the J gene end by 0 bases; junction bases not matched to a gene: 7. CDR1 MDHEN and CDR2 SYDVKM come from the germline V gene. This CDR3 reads CASSLATGYSNQPQHF. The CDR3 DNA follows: TGTGCCAGCAGTCTCGCGACAGGGTATAGCAATCAGCCCCAGCATTTT. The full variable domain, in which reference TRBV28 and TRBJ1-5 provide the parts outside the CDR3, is DVKVTQSSRYLVKRTGEKVFLECVQDMDHENMFWYRQDPGLGLRLIYFSYDVKMKEKGDIPEGYSVSREKKERFSLILESASTNQTSMYLCASSLATGYSNQPQHFGDGTRLSIL.

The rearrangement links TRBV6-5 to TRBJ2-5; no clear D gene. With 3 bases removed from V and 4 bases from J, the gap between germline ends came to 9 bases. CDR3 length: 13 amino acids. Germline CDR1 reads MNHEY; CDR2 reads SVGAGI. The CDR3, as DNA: TGTGCCAGCAGTTATAGTAGTGCAGAGACCCAGTACTTC. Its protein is CASSYSSAETQYF.

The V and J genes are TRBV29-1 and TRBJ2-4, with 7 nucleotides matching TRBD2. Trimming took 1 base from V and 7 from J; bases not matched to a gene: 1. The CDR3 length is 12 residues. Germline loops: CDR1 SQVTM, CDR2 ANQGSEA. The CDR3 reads CSVEVGGNIQYF. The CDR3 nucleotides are TGCAGCGTTGAAGTGGGAGGGAACATTCAGTACTTC.

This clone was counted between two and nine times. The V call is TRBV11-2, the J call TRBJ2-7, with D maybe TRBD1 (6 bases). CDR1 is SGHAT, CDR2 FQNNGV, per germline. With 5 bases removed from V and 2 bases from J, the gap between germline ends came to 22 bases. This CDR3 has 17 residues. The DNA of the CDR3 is TGTGCCAGCAGCCTACTAAACACACCGGGACAACCCTACGAGCAGTACTTC. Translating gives CASSLLNTPGQPYEQYF.

The CDR3 sequence: CASSWTGIYEQYF. As DNA, the CDR3 is TGTGCCAGCAGCTGGACAGGGATCTACGAGCAGTACTTC. The genes are TRBV5-5 and TRBJ2-7, with TRBD1 matching over 8 bases. CDR1 and CDR2 (germline): SGHKS, YYEKEE (reference sequence). V lost 3 bases, J lost 3 bases, and 2 bases stayed unmatched. This CDR3 has 13 amino acids.

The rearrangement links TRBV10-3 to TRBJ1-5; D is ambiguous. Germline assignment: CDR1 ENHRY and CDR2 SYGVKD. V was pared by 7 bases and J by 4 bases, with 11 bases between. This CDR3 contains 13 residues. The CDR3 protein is CAITQALNQPQHF. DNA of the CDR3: TGTGCCATCACCCAGGCGTTAAATCAGCCCCAGCATTTT.

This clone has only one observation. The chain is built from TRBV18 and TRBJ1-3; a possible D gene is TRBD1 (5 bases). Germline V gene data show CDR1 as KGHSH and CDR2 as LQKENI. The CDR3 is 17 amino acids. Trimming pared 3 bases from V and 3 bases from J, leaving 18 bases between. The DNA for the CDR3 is TGTGCCAGCTCACCCCGCGTCGGGGGAATTAGTGGAAACACCATATATTTT. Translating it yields CASSPRVGGISGNTIYF.

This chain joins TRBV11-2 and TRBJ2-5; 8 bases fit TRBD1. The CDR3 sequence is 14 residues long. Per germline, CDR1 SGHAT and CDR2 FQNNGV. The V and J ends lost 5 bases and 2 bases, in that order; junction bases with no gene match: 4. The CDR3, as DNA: TGTGCCAGCAGCCCAAGACAGGGGCAAGAGACCCAGTACTTC. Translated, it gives CASSPRQGQETQYF.

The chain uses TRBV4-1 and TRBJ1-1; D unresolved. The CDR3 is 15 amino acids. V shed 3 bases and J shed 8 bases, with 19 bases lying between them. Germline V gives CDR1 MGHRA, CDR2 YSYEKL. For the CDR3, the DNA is TGCGCCAGCAGCCAGGGTTTTACAGCGGGAAGAGAAGCTTTCTTT. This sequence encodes CASSQGFTAGREAFF.

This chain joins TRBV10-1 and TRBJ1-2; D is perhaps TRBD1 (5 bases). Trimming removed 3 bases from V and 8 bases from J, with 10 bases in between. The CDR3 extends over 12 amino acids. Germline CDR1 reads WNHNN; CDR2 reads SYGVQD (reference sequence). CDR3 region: CASSEGREGYTF. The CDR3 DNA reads TGCGCCAGCAGTGAAGGCAGGGAAGGCTACACCTTC.

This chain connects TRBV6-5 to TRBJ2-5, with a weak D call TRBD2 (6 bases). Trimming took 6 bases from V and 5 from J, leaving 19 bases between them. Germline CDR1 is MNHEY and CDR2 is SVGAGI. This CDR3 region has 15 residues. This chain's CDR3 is CASSSHGGIMETQYF. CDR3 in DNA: TGTGCCAGCAGCTCACATGGGGGGATTATGGAGACCCAGTACTTC.

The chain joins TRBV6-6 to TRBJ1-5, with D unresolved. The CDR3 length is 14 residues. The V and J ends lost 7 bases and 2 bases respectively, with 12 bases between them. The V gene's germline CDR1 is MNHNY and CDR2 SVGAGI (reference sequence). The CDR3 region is CASNPGRRNQPQHF. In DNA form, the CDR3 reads TGTGCCAGCAATCCGGGGAGACGCAATCAGCCCCAGCATTTT.

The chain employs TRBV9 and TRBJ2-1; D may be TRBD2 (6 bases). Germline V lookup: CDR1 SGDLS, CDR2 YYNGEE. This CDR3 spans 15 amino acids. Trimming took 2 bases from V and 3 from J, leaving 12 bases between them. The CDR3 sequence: CASSVSGALYNEQFF. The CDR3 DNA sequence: TGTGCCAGCAGCGTGTCGGGAGCGCTCTACAATGAGCAGTTCTTC.

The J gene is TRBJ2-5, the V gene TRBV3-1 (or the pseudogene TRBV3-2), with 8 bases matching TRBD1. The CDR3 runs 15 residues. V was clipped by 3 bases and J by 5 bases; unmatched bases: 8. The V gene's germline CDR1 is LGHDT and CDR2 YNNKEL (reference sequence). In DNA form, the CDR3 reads TGTGCCAGCAGCCAGGGATGGACAGGGTTGGAGACCCAGTACTTC. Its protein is CASSQGWTGLETQYF.

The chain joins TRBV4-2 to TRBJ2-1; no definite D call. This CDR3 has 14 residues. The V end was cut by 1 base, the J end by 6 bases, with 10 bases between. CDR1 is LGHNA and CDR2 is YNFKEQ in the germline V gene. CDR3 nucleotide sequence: TGTGCCAGCAGCCAAGCCGCTAGACCCAATGAGCAGTTCTTC. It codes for CASSQAARPNEQFF.